This TCR beta chain was identified in a study of T cells in localized non-small cell lung cancer. Study-level findings and limits: Tumor samples were not multi-region, leaving intratumor heterogeneity unexcluded. Uninvolved neighboring lung showed the greatest T cell clonality, exceeding tumor. Detection in adjacent lung was observed for a median around 50 of the top 100 tumor clones. Longer survival (overall) was linked to higher T cell density in blood.

Details on this clone: Antigen: not known.

Sequenced by immunoSEQ multiplex PCR; TCRdb stores in-frame clones only, minus some. This table has tens of thousands of clones, roughly 84% appearing once. CDR3 length: 14 residues. The germline CDR1 and CDR2 sequences are MGHRA and YSYEKL. V lost 3 bases and J 3 bases, leaving 11 bases between the germline ends. The rearrangement joins TRBV4-1 to TRBJ1-2; D might be TRBD1 (5 bases). The material was peripheral blood mononuclear cells, obtained before any cancer treatment. This clonotype originated in a man aged 40 to 70 with stage III lung adenocarcinoma. The CDR3 sequence: CASSQGMGDYGYTF. DNA for the CDR3: TGCGCCAGCAGCCAGGGGATGGGGGACTATGGCTACACCTTC.